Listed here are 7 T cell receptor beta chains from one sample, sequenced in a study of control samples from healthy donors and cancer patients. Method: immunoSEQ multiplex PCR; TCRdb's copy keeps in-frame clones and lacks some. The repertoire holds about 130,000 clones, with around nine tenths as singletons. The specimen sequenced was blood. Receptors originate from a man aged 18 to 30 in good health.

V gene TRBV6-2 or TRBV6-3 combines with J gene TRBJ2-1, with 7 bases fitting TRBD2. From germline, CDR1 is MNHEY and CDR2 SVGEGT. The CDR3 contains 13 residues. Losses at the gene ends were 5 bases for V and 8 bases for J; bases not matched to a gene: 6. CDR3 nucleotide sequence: TGTGCCAGCAGTAATAGACGGGGGGATGAGCAGTTCTTC. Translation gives CASSNRRGDEQFF.

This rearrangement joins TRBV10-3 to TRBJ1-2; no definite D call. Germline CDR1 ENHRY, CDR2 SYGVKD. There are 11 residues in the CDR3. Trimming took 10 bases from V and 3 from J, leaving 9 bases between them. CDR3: CATNDHYGYTF. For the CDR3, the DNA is TGTGCCACCAACGACCACTATGGCTACACCTTC.

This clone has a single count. The chain's CDR3 is CASHLTQGGGTGELFF. CDR3 coding DNA: TGTGCCAGCCACTTAACCCAGGGAGGAGGCACCGGGGAGCTGTTTTTT. The rearrangement links TRBV5-4 to TRBJ2-2, with D possibly matching TRBD2 (6 bases). The CDR3 sequence is 16 residues long. V shed 7 bases and J shed 4 bases, with 20 bases lying between them. CDR1 SGHNT and CDR2 YYREEE come from the germline V gene (reference sequence). Filled out from reference TRBV5-4 and TRBJ2-2, the complete variable domain reads ETGVTQSPTHLIKTRGQQVTLRCSSQSGHNTVSWYQQALGQGPQFIFQYYREEENGRGNFPPRFSGLQFPNYSSELNVNALELDDSALYLCASHLTQGGGTGELFFGEGSRLTVL.

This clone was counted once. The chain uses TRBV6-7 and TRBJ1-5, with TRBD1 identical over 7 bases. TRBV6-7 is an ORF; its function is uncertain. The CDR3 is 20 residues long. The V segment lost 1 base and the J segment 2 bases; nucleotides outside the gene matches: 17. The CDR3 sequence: CASSYFKSFRRGRGNQPQHF. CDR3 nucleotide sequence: TGTGCCAGCAGTTACTTCAAGAGCTTTCGTAGGGGGCGAGGCAATCAGCCCCAGCATTTT.

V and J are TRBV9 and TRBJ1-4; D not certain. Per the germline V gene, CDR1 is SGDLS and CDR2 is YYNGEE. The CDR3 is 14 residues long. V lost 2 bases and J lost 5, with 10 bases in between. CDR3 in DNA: TGTGCCAGCAGCGTGGCAGGAAAAAATGAAAAACTGTTTTTT. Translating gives CASSVAGKNEKLFF.

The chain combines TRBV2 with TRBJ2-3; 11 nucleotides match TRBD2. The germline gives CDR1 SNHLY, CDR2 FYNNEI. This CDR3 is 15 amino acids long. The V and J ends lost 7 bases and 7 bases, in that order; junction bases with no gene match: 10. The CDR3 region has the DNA TGTGCCAGCAAATTTAGCGGGGGGGCTATATATACGCAGTATTTT. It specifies CASKFSGGAIYTQYF.

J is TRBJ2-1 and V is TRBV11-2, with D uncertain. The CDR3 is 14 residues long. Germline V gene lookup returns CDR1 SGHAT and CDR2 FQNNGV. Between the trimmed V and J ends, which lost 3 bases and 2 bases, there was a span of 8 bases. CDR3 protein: CASSFVWTYNEQFF. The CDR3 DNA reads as TGTGCCAGCAGCTTTGTTTGGACCTACAATGAGCAGTTCTTC.